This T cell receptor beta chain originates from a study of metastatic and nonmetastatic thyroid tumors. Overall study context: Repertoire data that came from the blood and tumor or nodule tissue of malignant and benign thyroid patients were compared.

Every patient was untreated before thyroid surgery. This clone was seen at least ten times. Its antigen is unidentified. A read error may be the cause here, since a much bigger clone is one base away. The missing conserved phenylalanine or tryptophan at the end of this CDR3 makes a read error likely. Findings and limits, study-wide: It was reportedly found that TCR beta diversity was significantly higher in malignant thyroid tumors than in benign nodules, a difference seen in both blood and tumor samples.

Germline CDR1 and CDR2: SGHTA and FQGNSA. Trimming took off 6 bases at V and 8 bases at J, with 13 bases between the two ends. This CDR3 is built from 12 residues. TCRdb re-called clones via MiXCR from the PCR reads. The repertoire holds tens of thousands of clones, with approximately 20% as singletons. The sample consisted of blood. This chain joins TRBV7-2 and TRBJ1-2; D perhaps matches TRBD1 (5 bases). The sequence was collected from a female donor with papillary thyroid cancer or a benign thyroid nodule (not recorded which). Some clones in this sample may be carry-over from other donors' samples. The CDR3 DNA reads TGTGCCAGCAGGCCGGGACTGGGGGGCTACACCTCC. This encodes CASRPGLGGYTS.